The 9 T cell receptor beta chains below all came from one sample that was sequenced in a study of Ad26.COV2.S vaccination and SARS-CoV-2 variants. Clones were read by immunoSEQ multiplex PCR, and TCRdb kept only the in-frame ones, dropping some. The repertoire includes approximately 97,000 clones, 80% of them detected once, and 15% to 20% sits in the top ten. Here the sequenced sample was peripheral blood, taken after recovery from COVID-19. The receptors shown here come from a human donor who had recovered from COVID-19.

The V and J genes are TRBV27 and TRBJ1-1, with TRBD1 identical over 9 bases. The V and J ends lost 2 bases and 12 bases, in that order; junction bases with no gene match: 7. CDR1 and CDR2 (germline): MNHEY, SMNVEV (reference sequence). The CDR3 loop spans 13 amino acids. This CDR3 reads CASSLRGQGTTFF. In nucleotides, the CDR3 is TGTGCCAGCAGTTTACGGGGACAGGGAACGACTTTCTTT.

The chain couples TRBV15 to TRBJ1-2, with D tentatively TRBD1 (6 bases). V lost 8 bases and J 4 bases, leaving 20 bases between the germline ends. The CDR3 loop spans 15 amino acids. Germline CDR1 and CDR2: LNHNV and YYDKDF (reference sequence). CDR3 residues: CATRSGAASIYGYTF. CDR3 nucleotide sequence: TGTGCCACCCGGTCGGGGGCCGCTTCGATCTATGGCTACACCTTC.

The chain couples TRBV9 to TRBJ2-3; maybe TRBD1 (5 bases). From germline, CDR1 is SGDLS and CDR2 YYNGEE. The CDR3 is 15 amino acids. Between the trimmed V and J ends, which lost 3 bases and 2 bases, there was a span of 13 bases. This CDR3 is CASSARVGLTDTQYF. The CDR3 DNA is TGTGCCAGCAGCGCCAGGGTGGGGCTCACAGATACGCAGTATTTT.

The gene calls are TRBV10-2 and TRBJ2-2; D call uncertain. The CDR3 runs 12 residues. Trimming stripped 6 bases from V and 1 base from J, with 3 bases between. CDR1 is WSHSY and CDR2 is SAAADI in the germline V gene. The CDR3 region has the DNA TGCGCCAGCAGGAGGAACACCGGGGAGCTGTTTTTT. Its translation: CASRRNTGELFF.

V gene TRBV5-1 combines with J gene TRBJ1-1, with unresolved D. Trimming cost V 0 bases and J 7 bases, with 7 bases left between them. This CDR3 comprises 12 residues. Germline V lookup: CDR1 SGHRS, CDR2 YFSETQ. The DNA for the CDR3 is TGCGCCAGCAGCTTGGACGGGATTGAAGCTTTCTTT. Its translation: CASSLDGIEAFF. Full variable domain (missing parts from reference TRBV5-1 and TRBJ1-1): KAGVTQTPRYLIKTRGQQVTLSCSPISGHRSVSWYQQTPGQGLQFLFEYFSETQRNKGNFPGRFSGRQFSNSRSEMNVSTLELGDSALYLCASSLDGIEAFFGQGTRLTVV.

This rearrangement joins TRBV5-6 to TRBJ2-2, with TRBD2 matching 8 bases. CDR1 SGHDT and CDR2 YYEEEE come from the germline V gene. This CDR3 is built from 18 residues. V lost 0 bases and J lost 5; bases outside the gene matches: 12. The DNA for the CDR3 is TGTGCCAGCAGCTTGGGGCTCGCGGGGGGCTCCGGGACCGGGGAGCTGTTTTTT. It is translated as CASSLGLAGGSGTGELFF. Filled out from reference TRBV5-6 and TRBJ2-2, the complete variable domain reads DAGVTQSPTHLIKTRGQQVTLRCSPKSGHDTVSWYQQALGQGPQFIFQYYEEEERQRGNFPDRFSGHQFPNYSSELNVNALLLGDSALYLCASSLGLAGGSGTGELFFGEGSRLTVL.

This clone was found a few times. CDR3 sequence (DNA): TGTGCCAGCAGGCCCGCCCCGGTTAGGGTATCACTCTCCTACGAGCAGTACTTC. Translating it yields CASRPAPVRVSLSYEQYF. The V and J genes are TRBV28 and TRBJ2-7; the D is unclear. CDR1 MDHEN and CDR2 SYDVKM come from the germline V gene. This CDR3 has 18 residues. V lost 6 bases and J lost 0, with 24 bases in between.

V is TRBV28 and J is TRBJ1-2, with D maybe TRBD1 (6 bases). Per the germline V gene, CDR1 is MDHEN and CDR2 is SYDVKM. V was pared by 3 bases and J by 1 base, with 6 bases between. The length of the CDR3 is 13 residues. CDR3 nucleotide sequence: TGTGCCAGCAGTTTGGACAGTAACTATGGCTACACCTTC. Translated, it gives CASSLDSNYGYTF.

This clone was observed a handful of times. The chain joins TRBV12-5 to TRBJ2-3; 11 nucleotides line up with TRBD1. Germline trimming cut 5 bases from V and 9 bases from J; bases unmatched to any gene: 7. The CDR3 loop spans 14 amino acids. Germline values: CDR1 LGHNT, CDR2 FRNRAP. The CDR3 sequence is CASGPGQGAMTQYF. The CDR3 region has the DNA TGTGCTAGTGGTCCCGGACAGGGGGCTATGACGCAGTATTTT.